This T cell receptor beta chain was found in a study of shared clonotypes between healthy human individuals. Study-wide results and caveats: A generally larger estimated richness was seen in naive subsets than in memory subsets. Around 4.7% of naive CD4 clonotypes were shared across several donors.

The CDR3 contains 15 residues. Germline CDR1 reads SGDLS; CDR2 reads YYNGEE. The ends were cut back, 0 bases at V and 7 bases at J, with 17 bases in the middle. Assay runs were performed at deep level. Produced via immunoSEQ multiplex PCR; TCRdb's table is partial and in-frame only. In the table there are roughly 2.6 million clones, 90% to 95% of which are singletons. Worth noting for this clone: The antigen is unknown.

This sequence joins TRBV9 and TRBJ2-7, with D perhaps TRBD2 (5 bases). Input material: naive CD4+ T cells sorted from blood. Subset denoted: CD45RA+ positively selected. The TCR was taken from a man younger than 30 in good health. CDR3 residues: CASSVEGSTTGEQYF. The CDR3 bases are TGTGCCAGCAGCGTAGAAGGGTCTACTACGGGGGAGCAGTACTTC.